These 12 T cell receptor beta chains came from one sample sequenced in a study of metastatic and nonmetastatic thyroid tumors. Prior to thyroid surgery, none of the patients had received any treatment. TCRdb reprocessed the PCR reads using MiXCR. Counted here are roughly 72,000 clones, 18% occurring once; the ten biggest clones make up around 13%. The sample consisted of blood. These TCRs come from a female donor with papillary thyroid cancer or a benign thyroid nodule (not recorded which). Some clones in this sample may be carry-over from other donors' samples.

In its sample, this clone was seen many times. CDR3 protein: CASTPLYPDRGPAKQYF. CDR3 coding DNA: TGTGCCAGCACCCCGTTGTACCCTGACAGGGGGCCGGCGAAGCAGTACTTC. The chain carries TRBV2 and TRBJ2-7, with 10 bases matching TRBD1. The CDR3 is 17 residues long. V lost 7 bases and J lost 8; bases outside the gene matches: 20. Germline CDR1 reads SNHLY; CDR2 reads FYNNEI.

This clone was found many times. This sequence joins TRBV6-1 and TRBJ2-5; D is possibly TRBD2 (6 bases). This CDR3 is built from 15 residues. Germline values: CDR1 MNHNS, CDR2 SASEGT. V was trimmed by 6 bases and J by 5 bases, leaving 19 bases between them. CDR3 nucleotides: TGTGCCAGCAGCTCCAATAGCGGAGGGCGGGAGACCCAGTACTTC. It translates to CASSSNSGGRETQYF.

This clone was recorded at least ten times. CDR3 sequence reads: CSAWTLRTNEQYF. The CDR3 DNA reads TGCAGTGCCTGGACATTGCGTACGAACGAGCAGTACTTC. This chain joins TRBV20-1 and TRBJ2-7; tentatively, D is TRBD1 (5 bases). This CDR3 spans 13 amino acids. CDR1 and CDR2 from the germline V gene are DFQATT and SNEGSKA (reference sequence). The germline V and J ends were trimmed by 6 bases and 5 bases, with 17 bases remaining between them.

The chain joins TRBV19 to TRBJ2-7; 9 nucleotides match TRBD1. Germline V gives CDR1 LNHDA, CDR2 SQIVND (reference sequence). CDR3 length equals 14 residues. Losses at the gene ends were 9 bases for V and 1 base for J; bases not matched to a gene: 7. DNA of the CDR3: TGTGCCAGCTCCCCCGGGACAGGGTCCTACGAGCAGTACTTC. It translates to CASSPGTGSYEQYF.

The rearrangement uses TRBV7-3 and TRBJ2-5, with no clear D. Germline assignment: CDR1 SGHTA and CDR2 FQGTGA. The CDR3 covers 15 residues. Trimming stripped 1 base from V and 4 bases from J, with 13 bases between. The CDR3 region has the DNA TGTGCCAGCAGCTTAAACGGTTATGGTGGAGAGACCCAGTACTTC. It specifies CASSLNGYGGETQYF.

This clone has only one observation. A much larger clone differs by one base, so this may be a read error. The same CDR3 also results from other DNA sequences found in this sample. This chain links TRBV7-9 with TRBJ2-1; the D gene is possibly TRBD2 (5 bases). The CDR3 has 14 amino acids. V gave up 9 bases and J gave up 2 bases, with 14 bases separating them. Per germline, CDR1 SEHNR and CDR2 FQNEAQ (reference sequence). The CDR3 sequence: CASSVAEAYNEQFF. The CDR3 coding sequence is TGTGCCAGTAGCGTGGCGGAAGCCTACAATGAGCAGTTCTTC.

This clone appeared a single time. The chain links TRBV20-1 to TRBJ1-2; 8 bases are shared with TRBD1. Germline V CDR1 and CDR2: DFQATT, SNEGSKA (reference sequence). V gave up 1 base and J gave up 3 bases; unmatched junction bases: 4. The CDR3 contains 14 residues. DNA for the CDR3: TGCAGTGCTAGAGCTCAGGGGGCAGACTATGGCTACACCTTC. It specifies CSARAQGADYGYTF.

The sample holds many counts of this clone. This chain links TRBV6-1 with TRBJ2-2; maybe TRBD2 (6 bases). The CDR3 is 14 amino acids. Germline CDR1 is MNHNS and CDR2 is SASEGT. V lost 4 bases to trimming and J lost 5 bases, with 11 bases between them. CDR3 coding DNA: TGTGCCAGCAGTGTCGCGGGAAGAACCGGGGAGCTGTTTTTT. Translating it yields CASSVAGRTGELFF.

The CDR3 nucleotides are TGTGCCAGCAGCTTAGACCGGCCGGGGACAGATACGCAGTATTTT. It translates to CASSLDRPGTDTQYF. This sequence joins TRBV11-2 and TRBJ2-3; possible D gene TRBD2, 5 bases. This CDR3 is 15 amino acids long. Germline-derived CDR1 and CDR2 are SGHAT and FQNNGV. V was cut by 0 bases and J by 3 bases, with 10 bases left in between.

There are many counts of this clone. This chain links TRBV29-1 with TRBJ2-7, with 9 bases matching TRBD1. This CDR3 spans 12 amino acids. Unmatched junction bases numbered 5, after V lost 6 bases and J lost 5 bases. Germline CDR1 SQVTM, CDR2 ANQGSEA. CDR3 in amino acids: CSVGQGTHEQYF. The CDR3 nucleotides read TGCAGCGTGGGACAGGGAACCCACGAGCAGTACTTC.

In its sample, this clone was seen a few times. This rearrangement joins TRBV30 to TRBJ2-3; TRBD1 is a possible D gene (6 bases). Germline CDR1 is GTSNPN and CDR2 is SVGIG (reference sequence). The CDR3 covers 12 residues. Between the trimmed V and J ends, which lost 0 bases and 6 bases, there was a span of 7 bases. CDR3 nucleotides: TGTGCCTGGAGTGTCCAGGGGGATACGCAGTATTTT. It encodes CAWSVQGDTQYF.

V and J are TRBV6-1 and TRBJ2-7, with unresolved D. V was shortened by 5 bases and J by 0 bases, with 11 bases between the two germline ends. Germline V CDR1 and CDR2: MNHNS, SASEGT. The CDR3 totals 14 residues. CDR3 nucleotide sequence: TGTGCCAGCAGTCCCGACCCAGCCTCCTACGAGCAGTACTTC. Protein product: CASSPDPASYEQYF.